This record looks at one TCR beta chain sequence and its context. Its antigen is as yet unknown. The time point was: week 11, during vaccination. Each dose of the vaccine consisted of 300 ug of mutant IDH1 20-mer peptide, with topical imiquimod. The data derive from a study of a mutant IDH1 vaccine in newly diagnosed glioma. Study as a whole: The start of vaccination came 4-6 weeks after radiotherapy alone, or with temozolomide cycles. Patients got radiotherapy, temozolomide, or both beforehand, and most got both. Study results and limitations: Alterations occurring in top peripheral T cell clonotypes seemed unrelated to pseudoprogression. Of all patients, around 94% showed vaccine-induced immune responses.

The assay was immunoSEQ multiplex PCR, and TCRdb's table has in-frame clones only and misses some. Altogether some 60,000 clones are present, roughly four fifths being singletons, with the ten largest covering about 3.7%. The TCR originated in a man aged 25-40 years with glioma. The specimen comprised PBMCs, sampled from a glioma patient whose treatment included an IDH1 peptide vaccine.

CDR3 nucleotide sequence: TGTGCCAGCAGTGAGGCGGGATACTATGGCTACACCTTC. This sequence encodes CASSEAGYYGYTF. This rearrangement joins TRBV2 to TRBJ1-2; unclear D gene. V was shortened by 3 bases and J by 3 bases, with 8 bases between the two germline ends. The germline gives CDR1 SNHLY, CDR2 FYNNEI. This CDR3 has 13 amino acids.